The 27 T cell receptor beta chains in this list originate from one sample, sequenced in a study of cytomegalovirus exposure and HLA in healthy donors. The PCR employed 60 Vbeta primers together with 13 Jbeta primers. Measured with immunoSEQ multiplex PCR; TCRdb has only the in-frame clones, and not every one. The profile covers under 200,000 clones, with approximately 80% appearing a single time and about 4.5% taken by the ten largest. The sequencing sample was made of PBMCs. The receptor set was obtained from a man aged 35-49 years in good health and CMV-seronegative.

The chain has TRBV7-9 and TRBJ2-1; TRBD2 matches 7 bases. Trimming cost V 2 bases and J 8 bases; bases outside gene matches: 12. CDR1 is SEHNR, CDR2 FQNEAQ, per germline (reference sequence). This CDR3 is 16 amino acids long. The CDR3 DNA is TGTGCCAGCAGCTTAAGGACTAGTCGGGGGAACTATGAGCAGTTCTTC. This sequence encodes CASSLRTSRGNYEQFF.

The chain employs TRBV9 and TRBJ2-1, with TRBD2 identical over 8 bases. There are 15 residues in the CDR3. Trimming cost V 1 base and J 7 bases; bases outside gene matches: 7. CDR1 and CDR2 from the germline V gene are SGDLS and YYNGEE. CDR3 sequence (DNA): TGTGCCAGCAGCGTAACGGGGGGCGGGGGGAATGAGCAGTTCTTC. Translating gives CASSVTGGGGNEQFF.

This chain links TRBV30 with TRBJ2-7, with 9 bases that match TRBD1. Per germline, CDR1 GTSNPN and CDR2 SVGIG (reference sequence). CDR3 size: 14 residues. The trim removed 2 bases at V and 5 bases at J, leaving 7 bases unmatched. CDR3 bases: TGTGCCTGGAGTCGTGGGACAGGGCACCACGAGCAGTACTTC. This translates into CAWSRGTGHHEQYF.

The chain uses TRBV19 and TRBJ2-7, with 9 bases aligning to TRBD2. CDR1 and CDR2 (germline): LNHDA, SQIVND (reference sequence). The J segment lost 4 bases and the V segment lost 5 bases, leaving 9 bases of the junction unmatched. The CDR3 covers 15 residues. The CDR3 reads CASSPQSGGRYEQYF. The CDR3 nucleotides read TGTGCCAGTAGTCCTCAGAGCGGGGGGAGGTACGAGCAGTACTTC.

This clone was found a few times. The chain recombines TRBV5-1 with TRBJ2-2; D is uncertain. This CDR3 has 13 residues. Trimming removed 0 bases at V and 7 bases at J, with 7 bases between. CDR1 and CDR2 (germline): SGHRS, YFSETQ. In DNA, the CDR3 is TGCGCCAGCAGCTTGGTGTGGAGCGGGGAGCTGTTTTTT. Its translation is CASSLVWSGELFF.

J is TRBJ2-7 and V is TRBV5-4; D might be TRBD1 (5 bases). V was clipped by 3 bases and J by 0 bases, with 13 bases between them. CDR3 size: 15 residues. Germline values: CDR1 SGHNT, CDR2 YYREEE (reference sequence). The DNA of the CDR3 is TGTGCCAGCAGCTCACAGGACCGTAGCTCCTACGAGCAGTACTTC. Its translation: CASSSQDRSSYEQYF. Full variable domain (missing parts from reference TRBV5-4 and TRBJ2-7): ETGVTQSPTHLIKTRGQQVTLRCSSQSGHNTVSWYQQALGQGPQFIFQYYREEENGRGNFPPRFSGLQFPNYSSELNVNALELDDSALYLCASSSQDRSSYEQYFGPGTRLTVT.

Here the CDR3 DNA reads TGTGCCAGCAGCACAACAGGGGGCGGTTGGGAAAACATTCAGTACTTC. It specifies CASSTTGGGWENIQYF. This sequence joins TRBV27 and TRBJ2-4; TRBD1 matches 9 bases. J was trimmed by 5 bases and V by 6 bases; bases with no gene match: 11. CDR1 MNHEY and CDR2 SMNVEV come from the germline V gene (reference sequence). The length of the CDR3 is 16 residues.

The rearrangement links TRBV5-8 to TRBJ1-4; the match to TRBD1 covers 7 bases. Germline V CDR1 and CDR2: SGHTS, YDEGEE. The CDR3 runs to 15 residues. After removal of 8 bases from V and 6 bases from J, the junction contained 13 bases not matched to a gene. The CDR3 is CASRQGGSGYEKLFF. Here the CDR3 DNA reads TGTGCCAGTAGACAGGGAGGCAGCGGCTATGAAAAACTGTTTTTT.

The V call is TRBV11-2, the J call TRBJ2-5; no clear D. The CDR3 is 15 residues long. Trimming stripped 1 base from V and 4 bases from J, with 13 bases between. Germline V gene data show CDR1 as SGHAT and CDR2 as FQNNGV. In nucleotides, the CDR3 is TGTGCCAGCAGCTTAGGCGTAGCAAAGCGAGAGACCCAGTACTTC. Translated: CASSLGVAKRETQYF.

J is TRBJ1-3 and V is TRBV5-1; no firm D call. V lost 3 bases, J lost 8 bases, and 18 bases lay in between. CDR3 length equals 15 residues. The germline V gene encodes CDR1 SGHRS and CDR2 YFSETQ. The CDR3: CASSSSKSEEDTIYF. The DNA for the CDR3 is TGCGCCAGCAGCTCCTCGAAAAGCGAGGAAGACACCATATATTTT.

The chain combines TRBV19 with TRBJ2-1; D might be TRBD2 (5 bases). From germline, CDR1 is LNHDA and CDR2 SQIVND (reference sequence). The V and J ends lost 7 bases and 4 bases respectively, with 14 bases between them. The length of the CDR3 is 14 residues. The CDR3 coding sequence is TGTGCCAGTACCGACTACCGTGATTACAATGAGCAGTTCTTC. Translation gives CASTDYRDYNEQFF.

The gene calls are TRBV28 and TRBJ2-7; 7 positions agree with TRBD1. Germline V gene data show CDR1 as MDHEN and CDR2 as SYDVKM. This CDR3 has 13 amino acids. The ends lost 6 bases at V and 4 bases at J; junction bases unmatched: 6. The chain's CDR3 is CASRPGQMYEQYF. Written as DNA, the CDR3 is TGTGCCAGCAGACCGGGACAGATGTACGAGCAGTACTTC.

This chain uses TRBV5-4 with TRBJ2-5; D may be TRBD2 (7 bases). The J call could be wrong; TRBJ2-7 is a better fit for the DNA end. CDR3 size: 15 residues. The germline CDR1 and CDR2 sequences are SGHNT and YYREEE (reference sequence). DNA for the CDR3: TGTGCCAGCAGCTTGAGGGGGGGGGCTACCTACGAGCAGTACTTC. Translation gives CASSLRGGATYEQYF.

The V and J genes are TRBV4-3 and TRBJ2-5; D is possibly TRBD2 (6 bases). This CDR3 has 16 residues. CDR1 is LGHNA, CDR2 YSLEER, per germline. V was pared by 0 bases and J by 4 bases, with 15 bases between. CDR3 in DNA: TGCGCCAGCAGCCAAGAATGGCGGGGACTGTTAGAGACCCAGTACTTC. This encodes CASSQEWRGLLETQYF.

The chain is built from TRBV13 and TRBJ2-5; a possible D gene is TRBD2 (5 bases). This CDR3 region has 12 residues. V lost 6 bases, J lost 3 bases, and 8 bases lay in between. Germline CDR1 and CDR2: PRHDT and FYEKMQ (reference sequence). This CDR3 reads CASSFGEETQYF. The CDR3 DNA follows: TGTGCCAGCAGTTTCGGGGAAGAGACCCAGTACTTC.

The chain carries TRBV6-5 and TRBJ1-1, with D possibly matching TRBD1 (6 bases). Germline V CDR1 and CDR2: MNHEY, SVGAGI. Trimming took 7 bases from V and 4 from J, leaving 13 bases between them. The CDR3 loop spans 13 amino acids. CDR3 amino acids: CASKGGSSTEAFF. The CDR3 bases are TGTGCCAGCAAGGGGGGGTCGAGCACTGAAGCTTTCTTT.

The chain recombines TRBV6-6 with TRBJ2-5, with TRBD2 as a possible D gene (6 bases). With the DNA end fitting TRBJ2-7 better, the J assignment may be wrong. The CDR3 runs to 13 residues. Germline V lookup: CDR1 MNHNY, CDR2 SVGAGI (reference sequence). The CDR3 DNA sequence: TGTGCCAGCAGCGCGGGATTCCGATACGAGCAGTACTTC. The encoded protein is CASSAGFRYEQYF.

V gene TRBV11-2 combines with J gene TRBJ2-7; D not resolved. The CDR3 is 12 amino acids. The germline gives CDR1 SGHAT, CDR2 FQNNGV. Trimming removed 5 bases from V and 2 bases from J, with 7 bases in between. The CDR3 bases are TGTGCCAGCAGCCAACTGGCCTACGAGCAGTACTTC. This translates into CASSQLAYEQYF.

This chain links TRBV2 with TRBJ2-5, with a possible D match to TRBD2 (6 bases). Germline-derived CDR1 and CDR2 are SNHLY and FYNNEI. Between the trimmed V and J ends, which lost 7 bases and 0 bases, there was a span of 12 bases. This CDR3 contains 14 residues. The CDR3 DNA reads as TGTGCCAGCAATGGGGGGACGTACCAAGAGACCCAGTACTTC. Residues: CASNGGTYQETQYF.

This clone was recorded only once. This chain joins TRBV7-2 and TRBJ1-2; D gene ambiguous. Germline assignment: CDR1 SGHTA and CDR2 FQGNSA. The CDR3 has 14 amino acids. V dropped 6 bases and J dropped 8 bases, with 19 bases sitting between them. CDR3 sequence (DNA): TGTGCCAGCAGTACAACGGGAACAGTTGGCGGCTACACCTTC. Amino acids: CASSTTGTVGGYTF.

This chain joins TRBV27 and TRBJ2-7; the D gene is possibly TRBD2 (5 bases). In germline, CDR1 is MNHEY, CDR2 SMNVEV (reference sequence). The ends were cut back, 5 bases at V and 1 base at J, with 12 bases in the middle. The CDR3 length is 14 residues. The CDR3 is CASSPARRSYEQYF. The CDR3 nucleotides are TGTGCCAGCAGTCCGGCCAGGAGGTCCTACGAGCAGTACTTC.

The V gene is TRBV30, the J gene TRBJ1-3, with 8 bases fitting TRBD1. The V segment lost 2 bases and the J segment 4 bases; nucleotides outside the gene matches: 7. There are 15 residues in the CDR3. From germline, CDR1 is GTSNPN and CDR2 SVGIG (reference sequence). CDR3 sequence: CAWSSGGASGNTIYF. Here the CDR3 DNA reads TGTGCCTGGAGTTCAGGGGGCGCTTCGGGAAACACCATATATTTT.

This clone has just a few counts. The rearrangement uses TRBV19 and TRBJ1-4; D is undetermined. Germline assignment: CDR1 LNHDA and CDR2 SQIVND (reference sequence). V was pared by 11 bases and J by 8 bases, with 21 bases between. This CDR3 has 14 residues. In DNA form, the CDR3 reads TGTGCCGCTTCAGCCGGGTCCCCGGGGGAAAAACTGTTTTTT. Amino acids: CAASAGSPGEKLFF.

V is TRBV6-1 and J is TRBJ1-2; D gene ambiguous. Trimming shortened V by 1 base and J by 7 bases, and 10 bases separated the two germline ends. The CDR3 totals 13 residues. Germline values: CDR1 MNHNS, CDR2 SASEGT. CDR3 sequence reads: CASSEVPESGYTF. DNA for the CDR3: TGTGCCAGCAGTGAAGTCCCAGAAAGTGGCTACACCTTC.

The chain employs TRBV7-2 and TRBJ2-7; a weak D match, TRBD1 (5 bases). V lost 5 bases and J lost 0, with 20 bases in between. The CDR3 spans 17 residues. Germline-derived CDR1 and CDR2 are SGHTA and FQGNSA. CDR3 residues: CASSPQGIPVSSYEQYF. The CDR3 region has the DNA TGTGCCAGCAGCCCCCAGGGAATACCCGTGAGCTCCTACGAGCAGTACTTC.

The V gene is TRBV10-1, the J gene TRBJ2-7; possibly TRBD2 for D (5 bases). CDR1 WNHNN and CDR2 SYGVQD come from the germline V gene (reference sequence). The V gene lost 6 bases and the J gene lost 6 bases, with 15 bases spanning the gap. The CDR3 runs to 13 residues. Here the CDR3 DNA reads TGCGCCAGCAGGCACACACCTCGGGGCGAGCAGTACTTC. Protein product: CASRHTPRGEQYF.

This clone was recorded only once. The rearrangement uses TRBV10-3 and TRBJ2-1; 14 nucleotides match TRBD2. V lost 0 bases and J lost 6; bases outside the gene matches: 4. Germline values: CDR1 ENHRY, CDR2 SYGVKD. The CDR3 covers 17 residues. The CDR3 DNA reads as TGTGCCATCAGTGAGTCCCGGACTAGCGGGGGGAGCAATGAGCAGTTCTTC. This encodes CAISESRTSGGSNEQFF.